This TCR beta chain derives from a study of regulatory T cells in long-lasting Graves disease. Regarding time point: newly diagnosed GD, antithyroid drugs for less than 3 months. PBMC-derived RNA was used for the TCR library. CDR3-region Arm-PCR and iRepertoire HTBI primers produced the TCR beta libraries. TCRdb ran MiXCR on the multiplex PCR reads and lists one entry per CDR3 protein. The sample contains under 450,000 distinct CDR3 sequences, 16% of which appear only once. V was trimmed by 3 bases and J by 4 bases, leaving 16 bases between them. Germline V gene sequence: CDR1 WNHNN, CDR2 SYGVQD (reference sequence). This CDR3 has 16 residues. These data were also filed under a second study, of T cells in Graves' hyperthyroidism and ophthalmopathy. That study reports: The HTBI primer set drove a first-round RT-PCR of the TCR CDR3.

The origin of this receptor is a woman aged 18-30 years with Graves disease. J is TRBJ2-1 and V is TRBV10-1, with a weak D call TRBD2 (5 bases). The sequencing used peripheral blood mononuclear cells (PBMCs), collected at new diagnosis, from a patient treated with antithyroid drugs. For the CDR3, the DNA is TGCGCCAGCAGTGACCGTATAAAGACGGGGTACAATGAGCAGTTCTTC. It translates to CASSDRIKTGYNEQFF.